These T cell receptor beta chains were read from a single sample in a study of T cell responses to AZD1222 COVID-19 vaccine. Profiling relied on immunoSEQ multiplex PCR, and the TCRdb table lists in-frame clones only, not all of them. The profile shows 120,000 to 150,000 clones, 92% of them singletons. The material sequenced was peripheral blood, taken 28 days after the second AZD1222 dose. The receptor source for this set is an adult who received the AZD1222 COVID-19 vaccine. Each CDR3 is given with its conserved first and last residue. Fields, in order: clone size, V gene, D gene, J gene, CDR3 DNA, CDR3 protein. A D gene is named only where the DNA matches it firmly. Clone size is stated in some rows and not others, as once, few, many or a class when expanded.

NA	TRBV6-2/TRBV6-3	TRBD2	TRBJ2-2	TGTGCCAGCAGTTATGGTAGCGGGAGGGCCGTCCTCCGGGAGCTGTTTTTT	CASSYGSGRAVLRELFF
NA	TRBV15	NA	TRBJ1-3	TGTGCCACCAGCAGGGATAGGGGACATAGCTCTGGAAACACCATATATTTT	CATSRDRGHSSGNTIYF
NA	TRBV30	NA	TRBJ1-3	TGTGCCTGGAGTGTACGGGTGGGGACGGCGTACTCTGGAAACACCATATATTTT	CAWSVRVGTAYSGNTIYF
NA	TRBV5-4	TRBD1	TRBJ1-2	TGTGCCAGCAGCACCGGACAGGGGGCCGTCTATGGCTACACCTTC	CASSTGQGAVYGYTF
NA	TRBV18	TRBD1	TRBJ1-1	TGTGCCAGCTCACAGGGGGACAGGAACACTGAAGCTTTCTTT	CASSQGDRNTEAFF
NA	TRBV7-2	TRBD2	TRBJ2-7	TGTGCCAGCAGCGAACTAGCGGGAGGGATCTACGAGCAGTACTTC	CASSELAGGIYEQYF
NA	TRBV12-3/TRBV12-4	NA	TRBJ1-2	TGTGCCAGCAGTTTGGGGGGTGGAGGCTACACCTTC	CASSLGGGGYTF
NA	TRBV15	NA	TRBJ1-1	TGTGCCACCAGCAGAGGTACAGGGAGGTTGGTCACTGAAGCTTTCTTT	CATSRGTGRLVTEAFF
NA	TRBV6-5	NA	TRBJ1-1	TGTGCCAGCAGTTTGACAACCCAGGGCACTGAAGCTTTCTTT	CASSLTTQGTEAFF
few	TRBV18	NA	TRBJ2-5	TGTGCCAGCGGGCTGATGGATACCCAGTACTTC	CASGLMDTQYF
NA	TRBV5-1	NA	TRBJ1-3	TGCGCCAGCAGGCCAAGCTCTGGAAACACCATATATTTT	CASRPSSGNTIYF
few	TRBV6-5	NA	TRBJ1-1	TGTGCCAGCAGACAGCCGAACACTGAAGCTTTCTTT	CASRQPNTEAFF
NA	TRBV5-1	NA	TRBJ2-7	TGCGCCAGCTCCCCAACGGCATACGAGCAGTACTTC	CASSPTAYEQYF
NA	TRBV5-1	NA	TRBJ1-3	TGCGCCAGCAGCTTGGAACCCTCTGGAAACACCATATATTTT	CASSLEPSGNTIYF
NA	TRBV2	NA	TRBJ2-5	TGTGCCAGCAGAGCAGCCACCCAAGAGACCCAGTACTTC	CASRAATQETQYF
NA	TRBV5-1	NA	TRBJ2-1	TGCGCCAGCAGCGCCTCGACAGTGAATGAGCAGTTCTTC	CASSASTVNEQFF
NA	TRBV10-1	NA	TRBJ1-4	TGCGCCAGCAGTGCCGGACAGCTACATGAAAAACTGTTTTTT	CASSAGQLHEKLFF
NA	TRBV30	NA	TRBJ1-4	TGTGCCTGGAGTCCTGAAATGCGGGAAAAACTGTTTTTT	CAWSPEMREKLFF
NA	TRBV7-9	NA	TRBJ2-2	TGTGCCAGCAGCTTAGGGAACAGGGAGTCCGACACCGGGGAGCTGTTTTTT	CASSLGNRESDTGELFF
once	TRBV7-6	TRBD1	TRBJ2-2	TGTGCCAGCAGCTTCGGTGGGACAGGGGTGCCCGGGGAGCTGTTTTTT	CASSFGGTGVPGELFF
NA	TRBV6-5	TRBD1	TRBJ1-4	TGTGCCAGCAGTTCCCGACAGGGGGAAAATGAAAAACTGTTTTTT	CASSSRQGENEKLFF
NA	TRBV6-5	TRBD1	TRBJ1-2	TGTGCCAGCAAACCGACAGGGGGCGCGGGGGGCTACACCTTC	CASKPTGGAGGYTF
NA	TRBV6-4	NA	TRBJ1-1	TGTGCCAGCAGGGCGATGGGGGGGACTGAAGCTTTCTTT	CASRAMGGTEAFF
NA	TRBV19	NA	TRBJ1-5	TGTGCCAGTAGTGACCGGATAAATAGCAATCAGCCCCAGCATTTT	CASSDRINSNQPQHF
NA	TRBV19	NA	TRBJ1-2	TGTGCCAGTAGGGACCCGGGGAGGGATGGCTACACCTTC	CASRDPGRDGYTF
NA	TRBV30	NA	TRBJ1-1	TGTGCCTGGAGTGTACTTGACCTTGGGAACACTGAAGCTTTCTTT	CAWSVLDLGNTEAFF
NA	TRBV28	NA	TRBJ1-6	TGTGCCAGCAGTTCTCCGGACGCTCTAAATTCACCCCTCCACTTT	CASSSPDALNSPLHF
few	TRBV20-1	NA	TRBJ1-5	TGCAGTGCTAGTGACAGTAGTTATAGCAATCAGCCCCAGCATTTT	CSASDSSYSNQPQHF
NA	TRBV3-1/TRBV3-2	NA	TRBJ1-1	TGTGCCAGCAGCCAAGCACGGCTGTCGGGCACGGGCACTGAAGCTTTCTTT	CASSQARLSGTGTEAFF
NA	TRBV28	NA	TRBJ2-2	TGTGCCAGCAGTTTTTTTGGACAGAACTCCGGGGAGCTGTTTTTT	CASSFFGQNSGELFF
NA	TRBV19	NA	TRBJ1-1	TGTGCCAGTAGTATAGGGCGGGGTCTGAACACTGAAGCTTTCTTT	CASSIGRGLNTEAFF
NA	TRBV7-2	NA	TRBJ1-2	TGTGCCATTCCCCGGGCTCACGAGAATGGCTACACCTTC	CAIPRAHENGYTF
few	TRBV3-1/TRBV3-2	NA	TRBJ2-7	TGTGCCAGCAGCCAAGCTGCGGGACCTAGCTACGAGCAGTACTTC	CASSQAAGPSYEQYF
NA	TRBV13	TRBD2	TRBJ2-1	TGTGCCAGCAGCTTAGTGGCGGGAGATGAGCAGTTCTTC	CASSLVAGDEQFF
NA	TRBV19	NA	TRBJ1-3	TGTGCCAGTAGTCTAGAAGCCCAGCTTACGGGAAACACCATATATTTT	CASSLEAQLTGNTIYF
NA	TRBV7-8	NA	TRBJ2-1	TGTGCCAGCAGCTTGGGACTGACGTCCTACAATGAGCAGTTCTTC	CASSLGLTSYNEQFF
NA	TRBV6-4	TRBD1	TRBJ2-3	TGTGCCAGCAGTGACTCAAAGGGACAGAGCACAGATACGCAGTATTTT	CASSDSKGQSTDTQYF
few	TRBV18	NA	TRBJ2-3	TGTGCCAGCTCAGACACCGGAGGAGGGGCTGGAGATACGCAGTATTTT	CASSDTGGGAGDTQYF
NA	TRBV27	NA	TRBJ1-5	TGTGCCAGCCGGGACGGACCTTTTAAGCCCCAGCATTTT	CASRDGPFKPQHF
NA	TRBV5-6	TRBD2	TRBJ2-1	TGTGCCAGCAGCGGAGACGGGAGGGGCTACAATGAGCAGTTCTTC	CASSGDGRGYNEQFF
NA	TRBV28	NA	TRBJ2-4	TGTGCCAGCAGTTTACCGGTATCGGGACTCTCCGAAGCCAAAAACATTCAGTACTTC	CASSLPVSGLSEAKNIQYF
NA	TRBV27	TRBD1	TRBJ1-1	TGTGCCAGTGGGGGACAGATAGGCACTGAAGCTTTCTTT	CASGGQIGTEAFF
NA	TRBV4-3	NA	TRBJ1-1	TGCGCCAGCAGCCTCCCCGGGGGGGAGGAAGCTTTCTTT	CASSLPGGEEAFF
once	TRBV4-2	TRBD2	TRBJ2-3	TGTGCCAGCAGCCAAGATTTGGCTAGCGGGGGGTTAAGCACAGATACGCAGTATTTT	CASSQDLASGGLSTDTQYF
NA	TRBV5-4	NA	TRBJ1-6	TGTGCCAGCAGCTGGGTTTACGAGGGTTCACCCCTCCACTTT	CASSWVYEGSPLHF
NA	TRBV5-1	NA	TRBJ2-1	TGCGCCAGCAGCTTGGCCCTCGCTAGCTCCTACAATGAGCAGTTCTTC	CASSLALASSYNEQFF
NA	TRBV27	NA	TRBJ1-2	TGTGCCAGCAGCAGCGCGGGGTTTAACTATGGCTACACCTTC	CASSSAGFNYGYTF